Following are 29 T cell receptor beta chains from one sample sequenced in a study of T cell responses to AZD1222 COVID-19 vaccine. Sequenced by immunoSEQ multiplex PCR; TCRdb stores in-frame clones only, minus some. The profile shows some 100,000 clones, 91% of them singletons. Sequencing was performed on peripheral blood, taken on day 0 of AZD1222 vaccination. The receptors here all came from an adult in good health.

This sequence joins TRBV11-3 and TRBJ2-1; D is unresolved. CDR1 is SGHNT, CDR2 YENEEA, per germline. Trimming shortened V by 1 base and J by 9 bases, and 10 bases separated the two germline ends. CDR3 size: 13 residues. Here the CDR3 reads CASSLARNSEQFF. In DNA form, the CDR3 reads TGTGCCAGCAGCTTAGCCCGGAATAGTGAGCAGTTCTTC.

V usage is TRBV4-2 and J usage is TRBJ1-5, with 8 bases aligning to TRBD1. Per the germline V gene, CDR1 is LGHNA and CDR2 is YNFKEQ. The CDR3 extends over 17 amino acids. J was trimmed by 7 bases and V by 1 base; bases with no gene match: 12. CDR3 loop: CASSQGFGGTGGQPQHF. The CDR3 DNA reads TGTGCCAGCAGCCAAGGTTTCGGTGGGACAGGCGGGCAGCCCCAGCATTTT.

The chain joins TRBV6-5 to TRBJ1-2; 7 bases fit TRBD1. This CDR3 region has 13 residues. Germline CDR1 and CDR2: MNHEY and SVGAGI. The V segment lost 5 bases and the J segment 8 bases; nucleotides outside the gene matches: 8. Written as DNA, the CDR3 is TGTGCCAGCAGTAGGACAGGAGCTAGGGGCTACACCTTC. Encoded protein: CASSRTGARGYTF.

This chain joins TRBV3-1 (or the pseudogene TRBV3-2) and TRBJ1-1; TRBD1 is a possible D gene (6 bases). Germline CDR1 reads LGHDT; CDR2 reads YNNKEL (reference sequence). This CDR3 comprises 15 residues. Trimming removed 3 bases from V and 0 bases from J, with 11 bases in between. The CDR3 region is CASSHRTALNTEAFF. The CDR3 DNA sequence: TGTGCCAGCAGCCACAGGACAGCGTTGAACACTGAAGCTTTCTTT.

The rearrangement links TRBV30 to TRBJ1-5, with D tentatively TRBD1 (6 bases). From germline, CDR1 is GTSNPN and CDR2 SVGIG (reference sequence). Trimming pared 3 bases from V and 8 bases from J, leaving 11 bases between. The CDR3 is 12 residues long. This CDR3 reads CAWSRGQKPQHF. The CDR3 coding sequence is TGTGCCTGGAGCCGCGGACAGAAGCCCCAGCATTTT.

V and J are TRBV2 and TRBJ2-3; 9 bases line up with TRBD2. The J segment lost 0 bases and the V segment lost 6 bases, leaving 4 bases of the junction unmatched. The CDR3 runs 15 residues. In germline, CDR1 is SNHLY, CDR2 FYNNEI. Written as DNA, the CDR3 is TGTGCCAGCAGCGATGGACTAGCGAGCACAGATACGCAGTATTTT. As protein: CASSDGLASTDTQYF.

The chain uses TRBV10-1 and TRBJ2-2; maybe TRBD1 (6 bases). The CDR3 is 15 amino acids. Per the germline V gene, CDR1 is WNHNN and CDR2 is SYGVQD (reference sequence). Trimming took 3 bases from V and 6 from J, leaving 14 bases between them. This CDR3 reads CASSESTGYAGELFF. DNA for the CDR3: TGCGCCAGCAGTGAATCAACAGGGTATGCCGGGGAGCTGTTTTTT.

The chain joins TRBV6-5 to TRBJ2-5, with 11 bases lining up with TRBD2. The CDR3 covers 16 residues. V lost 4 bases and J lost 2; bases outside the gene matches: 6. Germline CDR1 and CDR2: MNHEY and SVGAGI. Here the CDR3 DNA reads TGTGCCAGCAGTTCCGGGACTAGCGGCTTTCAAGAGACCCAGTACTTC. It codes for CASSSGTSGFQETQYF.

The V gene is TRBV10-3, the J gene TRBJ2-1; no clear D. The germline CDR1 and CDR2 sequences are ENHRY and SYGVKD. The V and J ends lost 2 bases and 0 bases respectively, with 8 bases between them. This CDR3 spans 15 amino acids. The CDR3 protein is CAISETMSSYNEQFF. The CDR3 bases are TGTGCCATCAGTGAGACTATGAGCTCCTACAATGAGCAGTTCTTC.

The chain links TRBV5-1 to TRBJ1-2; no clear D gene. The CDR3 runs 14 residues. The V gene's germline CDR1 is SGHRS and CDR2 YFSETQ. V lost 2 bases to trimming and J lost 2 bases, with 10 bases between them. As DNA, the CDR3 is TGCGCCAGCAGCTTATCGACAACCAACTATGGCTACACCTTC. Its protein product is CASSLSTTNYGYTF.

The chain combines TRBV2 with TRBJ1-4, with D possibly TRBD1 on 6 matching bases. The germline V gene has CDR1 SNHLY and CDR2 FYNNEI. Trimming left V 8 bases short and J 7 bases short, with 14 bases between. CDR3 length: 13 residues. DNA of the CDR3: TGTGCCAGCGGAAGGGGGGGAGGTGAAAAACTGTTTTTT. Its protein is CASGRGGGEKLFF.

This chain uses TRBV29-1 with TRBJ1-2; no clear D gene. The CDR3 is 13 amino acids. Germline V gene lookup returns CDR1 SQVTM and CDR2 ANQGSEA. V shed 1 base and J shed 8 bases, with 14 bases lying between them. CDR3 coding DNA: TGCAGCGTTGAAGCCCCCCAACTGAGGGGCTACACCTTC. Protein sequence: CSVEAPQLRGYTF.

A remark on this clone: Other DNA sequences of this sample code for an identical CDR3. This chain uses TRBV30 with TRBJ1-3; D unclear. Trimming pared 0 bases from V and 5 bases from J, leaving 8 bases between. The CDR3 sequence is 13 residues long. Germline CDR1 GTSNPN, CDR2 SVGIG (reference sequence). CDR3 DNA sequence: TGTGCCTGGAGTGTGTCTGGGAGAAACACCATATATTTT. Translating gives CAWSVSGRNTIYF. Looking up the rest from reference TRBV30 and TRBJ1-3 gives the full variable domain: SQTIHQWPATLVQPVGSPLSLECTVEGTSNPNLYWYRQAAGRGLQLLFYSVGIGQISSEVPQNLSASRPQDRQFILSSKKLLLSDSGFYLCAWSVSGRNTIYFGEGSWLTVV.

This clone was recorded only once. This chain connects TRBV10-3 to TRBJ1-3; D not certain. The CDR3 runs to 16 residues. The V and J ends lost 5 bases and 4 bases respectively, with 18 bases between them. CDR1 and CDR2 from the germline V gene are ENHRY and SYGVKD. DNA for the CDR3: TGTGCCATCAGTAACCCCTCGGCGGGGATCGGAAACACCATATATTTT. This encodes CAISNPSAGIGNTIYF.

The rearrangement links TRBV7-9 to TRBJ1-3; 7 bases align to TRBD1. CDR1 is SEHNR, CDR2 FQNEAQ, per germline (reference sequence). Trimming cost V 5 bases and J 3 bases; bases outside gene matches: 7. The CDR3 extends over 15 amino acids. DNA of the CDR3: TGTGCCAGCAGCAAAACAGGGGCGTATGGAAACACCATATATTTT. Translating it yields CASSKTGAYGNTIYF.

The rearrangement uses TRBV6-5 and TRBJ2-7, with no clear D. With 0 bases removed from V and 4 bases from J, the gap between germline ends came to 10 bases. The CDR3 runs to 14 residues. The germline V gene has CDR1 MNHEY and CDR2 SVGAGI. The CDR3 protein is CASSYSPASYEQYF. In DNA, the CDR3 is TGTGCCAGCAGTTACTCCCCGGCTAGTTACGAGCAGTACTTC.

V and J are TRBV19 and TRBJ1-4; D gene unclear. V was pared by 3 bases and J by 8 bases, with 16 bases between. The CDR3 has 15 residues. The V gene's germline CDR1 is LNHDA and CDR2 SQIVND (reference sequence). The CDR3 DNA reads as TGTGCCAGTAGTATCCTGGAGGGCTTTAACGAAAAACTGTTTTTT. This sequence encodes CASSILEGFNEKLFF.

This sequence joins TRBV24-1 and TRBJ2-1; possibly TRBD1 for D (6 bases). V lost 2 bases and J lost 3, with 7 bases in between. The germline gives CDR1 KGHDR, CDR2 SFDVKD. This CDR3 is built from 14 residues. This chain's CDR3 is CATSDSGDYNEQFF. CDR3 DNA: TGTGCCACCAGTGATTCAGGGGACTACAATGAGCAGTTCTTC.

The genes are TRBV6-5 and TRBJ2-7, with TRBD2 identical over 7 bases. The CDR3 extends over 15 amino acids. Germline trimming cut 2 bases from V and 0 bases from J; bases unmatched to any gene: 4. In germline, CDR1 is MNHEY, CDR2 SVGAGI. CDR3: CASSYGRESSYEQYF. CDR3 DNA: TGTGCCAGCAGTTACGGGCGGGAGTCCTCCTACGAGCAGTACTTC.

The chain recombines TRBV15 with TRBJ1-1; no definite D call. Per germline, CDR1 LNHNV and CDR2 YYDKDF (reference sequence). The CDR3 is made up of 14 amino acids. The V end was cut by 0 bases, the J end by 6 bases, with 11 bases between. In nucleotides, the CDR3 is TGTGCCACCAGCAGAGACGGTGGCCTCCCTGAAGCTTTCTTT. Translation: CATSRDGGLPEAFF.

V gene TRBV12-5 combines with J gene TRBJ2-7, with 7 bases lining up with TRBD2. Germline lookup yields CDR1 LGHNT and CDR2 FRNRAP. The CDR3 totals 17 residues. Trimming at V came to 0 bases and at J to 12 bases, leaving 20 bases not matched to a gene. The CDR3 reads CASGLVPQTRDYLGAYF. The CDR3 DNA reads TGTGCTAGTGGTTTGGTCCCCCAGACCCGGGACTACCTCGGAGCGTACTTC.

This clone was counted a single time. The genes are TRBV6-5 and TRBJ1-5, with TRBD1 matching 7 bases. CDR3 length equals 14 residues. CDR1 MNHEY and CDR2 SVGAGI come from the germline V gene. V lost 5 bases and J lost 5; bases outside the gene matches: 6. CDR3 sequence: CASSLGGWDQPQHF. CDR3 bases: TGTGCCAGCAGTCTAGGGGGCTGGGATCAGCCCCAGCATTTT.

The chain links TRBV12-3 or TRBV12-4 to TRBJ1-2; the D is unclear. Between the trimmed V and J ends, which lost 5 bases and 2 bases, there was a span of 6 bases. The length of the CDR3 is 12 residues. For the CDR3, the DNA is TGTGCCAGCAGTCCGAGAAACTATGGCTACACCTTC. This translates into CASSPRNYGYTF.

This clone was seen a handful of times. V gene TRBV6-2 or TRBV6-3 combines with J gene TRBJ1-1, with D hard to call. V was cut by 6 bases and J by 7 bases, with 15 bases left in between. This CDR3 spans 13 amino acids. Per germline, CDR1 MNHEY and CDR2 SVGEGT. Here the CDR3 reads CASSYTVYLEAFF. The CDR3 coding sequence is TGTGCCAGCAGCTATACCGTCTACCTTGAAGCTTTCTTT.

CDR3 coding DNA: TGTGCCAGCAGCTTGGCGGCTAGCGCCCCCTTAAATGAGCAGTTCTTC. Its translation: CASSLAASAPLNEQFF. The gene calls are TRBV5-4 and TRBJ2-1; weak D call: TRBD2 (6 bases). Between the trimmed V and J ends, which lost 0 bases and 7 bases, there was a span of 17 bases. The germline gives CDR1 SGHNT, CDR2 YYREEE (reference sequence). The CDR3 sequence is 16 residues long.

This chain links TRBV7-8 with TRBJ1-6; 8 bases are a match to TRBD1. The V gene end was trimmed by 2 bases and the J gene end by 9 bases; junction bases not matched to a gene: 9. CDR1 and CDR2 from the germline V gene are SGHVS and FQNEAQ. This CDR3 contains 16 residues. CDR3 nucleotide sequence: TGTGCCAGCAGCTTATTGGGGGCGACAGGGGCTTCACCCCTCCACTTT. Translating it yields CASSLLGATGASPLHF.

The rearrangement links TRBV25-1 to TRBJ2-3; D is tentatively TRBD1 or TRBD2 (6 bases each). The CDR3 spans 14 residues. V shed 6 bases and J shed 0 bases, with 10 bases lying between them. Germline loops: CDR1 MGHDK, CDR2 SYGVNS. The CDR3 bases are TGTGCCAGCAGCTCGGGGGCTAGCACAGATACGCAGTATTTT. This gives the protein CASSSGASTDTQYF.

The chain has TRBV5-5 and TRBJ2-1; no clear D gene. Trimming removed 4 bases at V and 8 bases at J, with 10 bases between. Germline V gene data show CDR1 as SGHKS and CDR2 as YYEKEE (reference sequence). This CDR3 is built from 12 residues. The CDR3 nucleotides read TGTGCCAGCAGCCGTAGGTGGGATGAGCAGTTCTTC. Residues: CASSRRWDEQFF.

In this sample, this clone turned up once. The chain employs TRBV30 and TRBJ2-1, with 9 bases fitting TRBD2. J was trimmed by 8 bases and V by 3 bases; bases with no gene match: 11. In germline, CDR1 is GTSNPN, CDR2 SVGIG (reference sequence). The CDR3 sequence is 15 residues long. CDR3 nucleotide sequence: TGTGCCTGGAGGGTAGCGGCGGGAGGGCCCTATGAGCAGTTCTTC. Its protein product is CAWRVAAGGPYEQFF.